This T cell receptor (beta chain) was profiled in a study of blood T cell repertoires in COVID-19. Sequencing was performed with immunoSEQ multiplex PCR; in TCRdb, only in-frame clones are kept and a portion is missing. The sample has some 65,000 clones; approximately 83% are singletons. Sequenced material: peripheral blood. The TCR was taken from a man aged 35-49 years with COVID-19, enrolled during active disease.

The DNA of the CDR3 is TGTGCCAGCAGCTTAGTGGTGGGAGGAGGGACTGAAGCTTTCTTT. Protein product: CASSLVVGGGTEAFF. The chain joins TRBV11-2 to TRBJ1-1, with D uncertain. V was cut by 1 base and J by 5 bases, with 14 bases left in between. CDR3 length: 15 amino acids. Germline lookup yields CDR1 SGHAT and CDR2 FQNNGV.